This T cell receptor beta chain was captured in a study of shared clonotypes between healthy human individuals. Deep-level assay runs were performed. Here immunoSEQ multiplex PCR was the method, and the copy in TCRdb shows in-frame clones only, minus some. The sample shows 2,500,000 or so clones, 85% to 95% of them seen only once. Germline V gene sequence: CDR1 SGDLS, CDR2 YYNGEE. CDR3 length: 14 amino acids. The junction had 2 bases not matched to a gene; V was cut back by 1 base and J by 2 bases. Sequenced input: naive CD4+ T cells from PBMCs. Described subset: CD45RA+ positively selected. This chain connects TRBV9 to TRBJ2-5, with 7 bases aligning to TRBD1. The receptor comes from a man aged 18 to 35 in good health. Some clones in this sample may be carry-over from other donors' samples. CDR3: CASSVTGAQETQYF. Here the CDR3 DNA reads TGTGCCAGCAGCGTAACAGGGGCTCAAGAGACCCAGTACTTC.